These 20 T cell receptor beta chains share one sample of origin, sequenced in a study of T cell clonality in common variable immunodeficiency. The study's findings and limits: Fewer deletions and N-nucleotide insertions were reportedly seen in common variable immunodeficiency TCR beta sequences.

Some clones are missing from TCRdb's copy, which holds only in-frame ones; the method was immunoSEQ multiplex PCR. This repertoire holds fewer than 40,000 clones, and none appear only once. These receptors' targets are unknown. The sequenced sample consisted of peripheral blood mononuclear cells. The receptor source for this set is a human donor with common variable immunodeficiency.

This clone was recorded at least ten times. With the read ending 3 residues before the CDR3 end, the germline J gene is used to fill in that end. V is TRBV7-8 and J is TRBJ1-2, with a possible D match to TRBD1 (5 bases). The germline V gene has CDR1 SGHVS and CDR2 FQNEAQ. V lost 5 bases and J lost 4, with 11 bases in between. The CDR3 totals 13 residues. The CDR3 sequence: CASSLDSLYGYTF. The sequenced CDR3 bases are TGTGCCAGCAGCCTCGACAGCCTCTATGGC.

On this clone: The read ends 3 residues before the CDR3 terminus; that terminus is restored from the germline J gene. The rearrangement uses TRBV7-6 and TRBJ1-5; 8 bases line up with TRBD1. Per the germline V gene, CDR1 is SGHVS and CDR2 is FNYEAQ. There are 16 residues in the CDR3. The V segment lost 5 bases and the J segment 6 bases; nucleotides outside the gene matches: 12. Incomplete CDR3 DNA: TGTGCCAGCAGCCCACGGACAGGGAACACGGTTCAGCCC. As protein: CASSPRTGNTVQP. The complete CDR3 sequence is CASSPRTGNTVQPQHF.

The CDR3 spells CASTKQGNTGELFF. The part of the CDR3 DNA that was read is TGTGCCAGCACAAAACAGGGGAACACCGGGGAG. This rearrangement joins TRBV7-2 to TRBJ2-2; maybe TRBD1 (6 bases). Read sequence stops 3 residues before the CDR3 end, and the germline J gene provides the missing end. Germline values: CDR1 SGHTA, CDR2 FQGNSA. This CDR3 region has 14 residues. V was cut by 7 bases and J by 1 base, with 10 bases left in between. Variable domain in full (rest from reference TRBV7-2 and TRBJ2-2): GAGVSQSPSNKVTEKGKDVELRCDPISGHTALYWYRQSLGQGLEFLIYFQGNSAPDKSGLPSDRFSAERTGGSVSTLTIQRTQQEDSAVYLCASTKQGNTGELFFGEGSRLTVL.

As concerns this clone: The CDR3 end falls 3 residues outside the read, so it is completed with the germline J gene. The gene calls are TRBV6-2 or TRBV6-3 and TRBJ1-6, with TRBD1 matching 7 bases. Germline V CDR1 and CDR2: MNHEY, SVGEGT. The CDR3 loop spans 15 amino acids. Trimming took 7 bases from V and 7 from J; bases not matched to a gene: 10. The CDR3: CASTRTGTVNSPLHF. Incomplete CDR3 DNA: TGTGCCAGCACCAGAACCGGGACAGTAAATTCACCC.

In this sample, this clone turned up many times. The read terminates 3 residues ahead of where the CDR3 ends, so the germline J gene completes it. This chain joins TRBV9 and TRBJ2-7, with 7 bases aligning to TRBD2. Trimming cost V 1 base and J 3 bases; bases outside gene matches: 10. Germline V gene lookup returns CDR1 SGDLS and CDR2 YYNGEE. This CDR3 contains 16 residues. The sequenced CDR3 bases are TGTGCCAGCAGCGTAAGCATCGGGGAGGGCCTCTACGAG. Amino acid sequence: CASSVSIGEGLYE. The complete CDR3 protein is CASSVSIGEGLYEQYF.

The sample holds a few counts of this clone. The sequenced CDR3 bases are TGTGCCAGCAGCTTAAGGGGGAAGGCAGGGGTAATGGAGGAGACC. This codes for CASSLRGKAGVMEET. The CDR3 in full is CASSLRGKAGVMEETQYF. The genes are TRBV7-3 and TRBJ2-5; weak D call: TRBD1 (6 bases). The read is 3 residues too short to cover the CDR3 end, so that end is filled in from the germline J gene. The ends were cut back, 1 base at V and 5 bases at J, with 23 bases in the middle. Germline V gives CDR1 SGHTA, CDR2 FQGTGA. The CDR3 sequence is 18 residues long.

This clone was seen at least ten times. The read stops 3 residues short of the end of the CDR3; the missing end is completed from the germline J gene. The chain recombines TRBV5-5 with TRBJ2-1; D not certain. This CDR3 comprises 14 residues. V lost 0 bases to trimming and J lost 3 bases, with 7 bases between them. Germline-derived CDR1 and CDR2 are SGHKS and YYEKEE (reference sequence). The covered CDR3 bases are TGTGCCAGCAGCTTGGAAGCTAACTACAATGAG. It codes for CASSLEANYNE. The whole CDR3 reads CASSLEANYNEQFF.

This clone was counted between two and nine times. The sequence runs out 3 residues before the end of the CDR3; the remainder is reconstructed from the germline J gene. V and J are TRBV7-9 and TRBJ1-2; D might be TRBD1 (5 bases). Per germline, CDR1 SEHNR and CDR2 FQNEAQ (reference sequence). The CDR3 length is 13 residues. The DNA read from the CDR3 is TGTGCCAGCAGCTTATTCAGGGAGGGCGGC. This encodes CASSLFREGG. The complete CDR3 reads CASSLFREGGYTF.

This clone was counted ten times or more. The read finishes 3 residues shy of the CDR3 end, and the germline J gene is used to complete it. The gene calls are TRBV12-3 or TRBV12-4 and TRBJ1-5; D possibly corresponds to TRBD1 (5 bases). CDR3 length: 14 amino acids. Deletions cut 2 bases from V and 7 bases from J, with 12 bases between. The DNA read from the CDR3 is TGTGCCAGCAGTTTAATGGGGGGGGAACAGCCC. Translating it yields CASSLMGGEQP. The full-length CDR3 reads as CASSLMGGEQPQHF.

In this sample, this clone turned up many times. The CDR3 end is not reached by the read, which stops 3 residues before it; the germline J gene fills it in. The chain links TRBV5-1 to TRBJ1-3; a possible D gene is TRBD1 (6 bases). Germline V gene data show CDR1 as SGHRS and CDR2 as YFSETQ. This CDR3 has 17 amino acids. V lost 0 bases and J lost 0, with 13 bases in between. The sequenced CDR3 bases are TGCGCCAGCAGCTTGGTTTCAGGACAGAGCTCTGGAAACACC. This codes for CASSLVSGQSSGNT. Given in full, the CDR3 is CASSLVSGQSSGNTIYF.

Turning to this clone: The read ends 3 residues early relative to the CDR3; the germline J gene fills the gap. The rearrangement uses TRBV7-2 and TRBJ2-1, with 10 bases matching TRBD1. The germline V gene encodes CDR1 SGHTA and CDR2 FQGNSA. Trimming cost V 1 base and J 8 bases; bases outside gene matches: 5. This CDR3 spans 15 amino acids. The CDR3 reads CASSLGDRGVDEQFF. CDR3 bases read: TGTGCCAGCAGCTTAGGGGACAGGGGTGTCGATGAG.

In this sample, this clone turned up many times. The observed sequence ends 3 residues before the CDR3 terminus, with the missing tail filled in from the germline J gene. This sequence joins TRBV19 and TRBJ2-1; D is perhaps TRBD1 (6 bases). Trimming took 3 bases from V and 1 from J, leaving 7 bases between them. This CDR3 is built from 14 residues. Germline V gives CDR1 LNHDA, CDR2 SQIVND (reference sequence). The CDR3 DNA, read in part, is TGTGCCAGTAGTATGGGGGCGTCCTACAATGAG. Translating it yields CASSMGASYNE. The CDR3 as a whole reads CASSMGASYNEQFF.

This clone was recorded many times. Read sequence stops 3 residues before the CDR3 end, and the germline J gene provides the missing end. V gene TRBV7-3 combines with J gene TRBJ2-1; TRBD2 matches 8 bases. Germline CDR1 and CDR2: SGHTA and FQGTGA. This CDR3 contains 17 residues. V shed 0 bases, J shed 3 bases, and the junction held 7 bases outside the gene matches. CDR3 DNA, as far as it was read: TGTGCCAGCAGCTTAACTTTCCGGGAGGGGCACTACAATGAG. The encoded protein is CASSLTFREGHYNE. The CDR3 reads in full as CASSLTFREGHYNEQFF.

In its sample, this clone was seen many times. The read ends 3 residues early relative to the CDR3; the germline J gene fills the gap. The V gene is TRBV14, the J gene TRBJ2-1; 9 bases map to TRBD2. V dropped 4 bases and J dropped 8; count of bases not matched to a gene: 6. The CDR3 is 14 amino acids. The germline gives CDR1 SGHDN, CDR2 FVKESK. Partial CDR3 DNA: TGTGCCAGCAGCCTTAGCGGGAGATCGGATGAG. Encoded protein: CASSLSGRSDE. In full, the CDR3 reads CASSLSGRSDEQFF. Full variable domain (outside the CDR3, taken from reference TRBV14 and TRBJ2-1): EAGVTQFPSHSVIEKGQTVTLRCDPISGHDNLYWYRRVMGKEIKFLLHFVKESKQDESGMPNNRFLAERTGGTYSTLKVQPAELEDSGVYFCASSLSGRSDEQFFGPGTRLTVL.

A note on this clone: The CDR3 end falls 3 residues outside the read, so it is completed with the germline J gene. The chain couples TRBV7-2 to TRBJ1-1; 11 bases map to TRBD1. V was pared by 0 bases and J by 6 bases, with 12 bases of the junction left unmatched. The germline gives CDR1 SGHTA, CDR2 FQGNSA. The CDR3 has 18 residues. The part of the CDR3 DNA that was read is TGTGCCAGCAGCTTAGCTTTTCGGGGGACAGGGGGTTGGGCTGAA. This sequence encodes CASSLAFRGTGGWAE. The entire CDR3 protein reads CASSLAFRGTGGWAEAFF.

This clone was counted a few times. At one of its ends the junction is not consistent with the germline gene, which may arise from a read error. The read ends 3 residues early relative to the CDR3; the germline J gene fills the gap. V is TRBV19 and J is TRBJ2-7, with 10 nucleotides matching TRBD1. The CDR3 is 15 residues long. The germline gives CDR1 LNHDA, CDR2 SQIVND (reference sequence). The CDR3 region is CASSKTGTGAYEQYF. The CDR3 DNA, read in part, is TGTGCCAGCAGTAAAACCGGGACAGGGGCCTACGAG.

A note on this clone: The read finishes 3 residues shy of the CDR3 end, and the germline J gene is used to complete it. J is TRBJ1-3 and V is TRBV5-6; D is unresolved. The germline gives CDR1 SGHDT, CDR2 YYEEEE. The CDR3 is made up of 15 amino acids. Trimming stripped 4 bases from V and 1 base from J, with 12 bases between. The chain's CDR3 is CASSLVGSSGNTIYF. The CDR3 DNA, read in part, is TGTGCCAGCAGCCTCGTTGGCTCGTCTGGAAACACC.

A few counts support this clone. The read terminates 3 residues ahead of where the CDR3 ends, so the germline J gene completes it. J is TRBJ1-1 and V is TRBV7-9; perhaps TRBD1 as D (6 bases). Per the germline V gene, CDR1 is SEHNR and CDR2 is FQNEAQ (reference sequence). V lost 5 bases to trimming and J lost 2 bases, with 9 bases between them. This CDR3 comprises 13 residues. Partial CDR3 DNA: TGTGCCAGCAGCCGACAGGTTAACACTGAA. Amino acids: CASSRQVNTE. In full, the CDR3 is CASSRQVNTEAFF.

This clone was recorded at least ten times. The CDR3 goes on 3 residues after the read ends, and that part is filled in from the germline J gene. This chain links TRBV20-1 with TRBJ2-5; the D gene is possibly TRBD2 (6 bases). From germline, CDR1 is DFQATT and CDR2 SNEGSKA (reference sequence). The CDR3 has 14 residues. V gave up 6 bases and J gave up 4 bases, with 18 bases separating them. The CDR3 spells CSAPSWQGGETQYF. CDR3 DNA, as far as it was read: TGCAGTGCACCCTCATGGCAGGGAGGAGAGACC.

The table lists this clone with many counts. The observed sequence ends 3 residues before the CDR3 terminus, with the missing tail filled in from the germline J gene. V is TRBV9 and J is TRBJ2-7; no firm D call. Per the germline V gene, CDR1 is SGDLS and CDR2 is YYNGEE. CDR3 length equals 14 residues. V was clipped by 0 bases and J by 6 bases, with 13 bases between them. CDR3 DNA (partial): TGTGCCAGCAGCGTAGTTGAGAAGGGCTCCGAG. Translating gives CASSVVEKGSE. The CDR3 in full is CASSVVEKGSEQYF.